The entry that follows covers one T cell receptor beta chain sequence. The target antigen is unknown. The data are from a study of cytomegalovirus exposure and HLA in healthy donors. Overall study results and limits: Usually a TCR sequence was rare, but some public TCRs were found in many donors. Later on, an analysis tied 15,000 to 20,000 TCR beta sequences to HLA alleles at 0.05 false discovery rate.

With 60 Vbeta and 13 Jbeta primers, the PCR was carried out. Profiling relied on immunoSEQ multiplex PCR, and the TCRdb table lists in-frame clones only, not all of them. The repertoire holds 150,000 to 200,000 clones, with about three quarters as singletons. The sample consisted of PBMCs. The sequence was collected from a woman in her forties or fifties in good health and CMV-seropositive.

This chain's CDR3 is CASLQPGAGVGSPLHF. CDR3 nucleotides: TGTGCCAGCCTACAGCCTGGGGCAGGGGTGGGTTCACCCCTCCACTTT. The rearrangement joins TRBV6-6 to TRBJ1-6; D may be TRBD1 (6 bases). Trimming pared 8 bases from V and 9 bases from J, leaving 23 bases between. Germline V CDR1 and CDR2: MNHNY, SVGAGI (reference sequence). The length of the CDR3 is 16 residues.